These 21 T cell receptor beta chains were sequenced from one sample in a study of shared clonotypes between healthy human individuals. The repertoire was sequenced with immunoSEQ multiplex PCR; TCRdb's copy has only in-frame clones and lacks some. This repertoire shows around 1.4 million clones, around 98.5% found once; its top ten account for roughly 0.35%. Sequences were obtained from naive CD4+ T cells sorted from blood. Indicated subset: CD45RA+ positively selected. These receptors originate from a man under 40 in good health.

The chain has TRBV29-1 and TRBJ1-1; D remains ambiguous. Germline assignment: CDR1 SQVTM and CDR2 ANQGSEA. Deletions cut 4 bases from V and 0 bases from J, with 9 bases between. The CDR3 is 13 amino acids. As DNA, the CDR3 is TGCAGCGTTGGAGAAGACATGAACACTGAAGCTTTCTTT. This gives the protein CSVGEDMNTEAFF.

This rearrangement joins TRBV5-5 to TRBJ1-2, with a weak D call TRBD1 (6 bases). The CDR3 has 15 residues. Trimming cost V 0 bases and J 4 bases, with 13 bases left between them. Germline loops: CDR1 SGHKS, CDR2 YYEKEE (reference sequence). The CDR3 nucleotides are TGTGCCAGCAGCTTGGATCAGGGGCTTTTCTATGGCTACACCTTC. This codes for CASSLDQGLFYGYTF.

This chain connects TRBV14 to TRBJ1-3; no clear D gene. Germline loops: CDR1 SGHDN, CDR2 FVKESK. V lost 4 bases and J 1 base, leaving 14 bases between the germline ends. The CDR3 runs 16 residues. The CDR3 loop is CASSLYLDLSGNTIYF. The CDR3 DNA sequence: TGTGCCAGCAGCCTCTACTTGGACTTGTCTGGAAACACCATATATTTT.

CDR3 protein: CASSFAGPGNTIYF. In DNA form, the CDR3 reads TGTGCCAGCAGTTTTGCAGGGCCTGGAAACACCATATATTTT. The chain combines TRBV27 with TRBJ1-3; weak D call: TRBD1 (5 bases). The CDR3 is 14 residues long. V dropped 3 bases and J dropped 2 bases, with 8 bases sitting between them. Germline CDR1 is MNHEY and CDR2 is SMNVEV (reference sequence).

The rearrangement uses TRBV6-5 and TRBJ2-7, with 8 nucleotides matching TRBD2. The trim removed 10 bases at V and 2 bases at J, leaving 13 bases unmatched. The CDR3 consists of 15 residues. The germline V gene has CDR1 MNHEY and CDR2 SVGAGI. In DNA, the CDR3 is TGTGCCACCCGCCGTTCAACTAGCGGCACCTACGAGCAGTACTTC. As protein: CATRRSTSGTYEQYF.

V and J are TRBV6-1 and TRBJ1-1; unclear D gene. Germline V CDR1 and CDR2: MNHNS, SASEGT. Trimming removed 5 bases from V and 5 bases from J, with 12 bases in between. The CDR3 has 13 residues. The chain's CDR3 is CASSLDGETEAFF. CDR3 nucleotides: TGTGCCAGCAGTTTAGACGGGGAAACTGAAGCTTTCTTT.

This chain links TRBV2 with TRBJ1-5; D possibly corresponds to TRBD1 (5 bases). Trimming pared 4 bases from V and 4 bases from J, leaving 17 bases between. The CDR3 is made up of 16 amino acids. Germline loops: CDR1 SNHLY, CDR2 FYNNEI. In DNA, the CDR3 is TGTGCCAGCAGTGGACTGGGGACGGCGAGTAATCAGCCCCAGCATTTT. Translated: CASSGLGTASNQPQHF. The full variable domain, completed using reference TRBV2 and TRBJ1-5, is EPEVTQTPSHQVTQMGQEVILRCVPISNHLYFYWYRQILGQKVEFLVSFYNNEISEKSEIFDDQFSVERPDGSNFTLKIRSTKLEDSAMYFCASSGLGTASNQPQHFGDGTRLSIL.

The CDR3 is CASRDEAVGWNQPQHF. The DNA for the CDR3 is TGTGCCAGCAGGGATGAGGCGGTAGGATGGAATCAGCCCCAGCATTTT. The chain links TRBV28 to TRBJ1-5, with D uncertain. The germline V gene has CDR1 MDHEN and CDR2 SYDVKM. The CDR3 has 16 amino acids. Trimming took off 6 bases at V and 4 bases at J, with 19 bases between the two ends.

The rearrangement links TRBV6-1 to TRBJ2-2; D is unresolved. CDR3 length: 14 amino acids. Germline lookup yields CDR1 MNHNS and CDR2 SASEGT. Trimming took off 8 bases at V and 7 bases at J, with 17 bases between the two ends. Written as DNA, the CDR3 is TGTGCCAGCCGCCCGCCAGGAGTGGGCGGGGAGCTGTTTTTT. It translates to CASRPPGVGGELFF.

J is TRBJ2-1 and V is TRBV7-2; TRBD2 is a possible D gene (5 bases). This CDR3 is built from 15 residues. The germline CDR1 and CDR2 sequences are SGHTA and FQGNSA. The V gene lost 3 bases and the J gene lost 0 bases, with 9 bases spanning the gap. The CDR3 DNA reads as TGTGCCAGCAGCTTGGACGGGGACTCCTACAATGAGCAGTTCTTC. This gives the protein CASSLDGDSYNEQFF.

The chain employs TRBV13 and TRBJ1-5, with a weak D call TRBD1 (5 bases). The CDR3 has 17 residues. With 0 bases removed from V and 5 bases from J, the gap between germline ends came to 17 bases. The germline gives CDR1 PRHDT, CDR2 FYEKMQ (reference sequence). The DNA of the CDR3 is TGTGCCAGCAGCTTAGGCCTAAGAAGAAAAGGGGATCAGCCCCAGCATTTT. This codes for CASSLGLRRKGDQPQHF.

DNA of the CDR3: TGTGCCAGCAAGGAGGGGCCCCTCCCCAATCAGCCCCAGCATTTT. Amino acids: CASKEGPLPNQPQHF. The chain couples TRBV6-5 to TRBJ1-5; possibly TRBD1 for D (5 bases). Germline V gene data show CDR1 as MNHEY and CDR2 as SVGAGI. The V and J ends lost 7 bases and 3 bases respectively, with 16 bases between them. CDR3 length equals 15 residues.

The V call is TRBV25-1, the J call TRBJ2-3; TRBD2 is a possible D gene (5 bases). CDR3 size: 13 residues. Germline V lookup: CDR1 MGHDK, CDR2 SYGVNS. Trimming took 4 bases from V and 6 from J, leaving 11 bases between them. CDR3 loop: CASSVDWADTQYF. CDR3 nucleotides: TGTGCCAGCAGTGTGGACTGGGCGGATACGCAGTATTTT.

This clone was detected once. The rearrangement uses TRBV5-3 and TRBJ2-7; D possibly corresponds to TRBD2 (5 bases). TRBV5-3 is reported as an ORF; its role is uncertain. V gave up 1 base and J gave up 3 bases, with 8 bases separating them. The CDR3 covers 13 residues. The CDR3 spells CARSLRTYYEQYF. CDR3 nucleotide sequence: TGTGCCAGAAGCTTGCGGACTTACTACGAGCAGTACTTC.

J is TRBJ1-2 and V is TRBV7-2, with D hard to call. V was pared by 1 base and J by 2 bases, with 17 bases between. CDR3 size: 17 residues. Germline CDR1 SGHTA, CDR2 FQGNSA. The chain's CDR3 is CASSLEGWWQGNYGYTF. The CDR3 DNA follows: TGTGCCAGCAGCTTAGAGGGTTGGTGGCAAGGAAACTATGGCTACACCTTC.

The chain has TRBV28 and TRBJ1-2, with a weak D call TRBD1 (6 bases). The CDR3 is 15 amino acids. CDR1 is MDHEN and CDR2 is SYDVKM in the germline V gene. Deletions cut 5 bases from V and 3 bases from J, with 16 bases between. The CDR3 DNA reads TGTGCCAGCAGTCCAGCAATCGGACAGTACTATGGCTACACCTTC. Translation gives CASSPAIGQYYGYTF.

In nucleotides, the CDR3 is TGTGCCAGTAGAACTAGCGGGAGGGCCTTAACAGATACGCAGTATTTT. It encodes CASRTSGRALTDTQYF. The chain recombines TRBV19 with TRBJ2-3; 13 bases agree with TRBD2. The V and J ends lost 6 bases and 3 bases, in that order; junction bases with no gene match: 6. The CDR3 spans 16 residues. CDR1 and CDR2 from the germline V gene are LNHDA and SQIVND (reference sequence).

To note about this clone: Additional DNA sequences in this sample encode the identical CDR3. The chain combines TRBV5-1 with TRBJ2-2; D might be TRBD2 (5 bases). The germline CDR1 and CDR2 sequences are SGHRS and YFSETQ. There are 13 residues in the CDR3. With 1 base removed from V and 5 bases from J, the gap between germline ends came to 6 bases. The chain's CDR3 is CASSLRETGELFF. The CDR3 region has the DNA TGCGCCAGCAGCTTGAGGGAGACCGGGGAGCTGTTTTTT.

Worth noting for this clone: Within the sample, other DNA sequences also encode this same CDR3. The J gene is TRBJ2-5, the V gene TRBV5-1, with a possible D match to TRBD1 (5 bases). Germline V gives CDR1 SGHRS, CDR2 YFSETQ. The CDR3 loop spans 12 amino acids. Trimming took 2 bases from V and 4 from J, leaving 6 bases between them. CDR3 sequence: CASSFDRETQYF. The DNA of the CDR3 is TGCGCCAGCAGCTTTGACAGAGAGACCCAGTACTTC.

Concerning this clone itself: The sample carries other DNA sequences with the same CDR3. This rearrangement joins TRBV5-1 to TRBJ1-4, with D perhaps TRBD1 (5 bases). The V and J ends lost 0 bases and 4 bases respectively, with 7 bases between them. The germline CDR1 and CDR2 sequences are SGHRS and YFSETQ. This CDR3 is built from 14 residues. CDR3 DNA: TGCGCCAGCAGCTTGGGGCAGGGTAATGAAAAACTGTTTTTT. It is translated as CASSLGQGNEKLFF.

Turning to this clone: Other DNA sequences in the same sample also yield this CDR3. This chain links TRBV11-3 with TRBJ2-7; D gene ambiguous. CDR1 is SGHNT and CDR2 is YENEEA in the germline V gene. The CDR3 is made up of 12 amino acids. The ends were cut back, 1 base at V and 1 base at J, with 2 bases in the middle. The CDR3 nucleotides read TGTGCCAGCAGCTTAGGGTCCTACGAGCAGTACTTC. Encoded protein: CASSLGSYEQYF.